The 6 T cell receptor beta chains below come from one sample, sequenced in a study of shared clonotypes between healthy human individuals. This table comes from immunoSEQ multiplex PCR, and its TCRdb copy is limited to in-frame clones, with some not included. The sample has roughly 2.1 million clones; 85% to 95% are singletons. Terminally differentiated effector memory CD45RA+ cells were excluded from the naive CD8 cells, which were CD45RO-negative and positively selected for CCR7. The sequenced material came from naive CD8+ T cells from PBMCs. These receptors were taken from a man younger than 35 in good health. Some clones in this sample may be carry-over from other donors' samples.

CDR3 sequence (DNA): TGTGCCAGCAGGACAGGGATCGGGGAGCTGTTTTTT. Protein sequence: CASRTGIGELFF. V is TRBV7-3 and J is TRBJ2-2, with TRBD1 matching 7 bases. Trimming at V came to 6 bases and at J to 7 bases, leaving 2 bases not matched to a gene. From germline, CDR1 is SGHTA and CDR2 FQGTGA. This CDR3 contains 12 residues. The full variable domain, completed using reference TRBV7-3 and TRBJ2-2, is GAGVSQTPSNKVTEKGKYVELRCDPISGHTALYWYRQSLGQGPEFLIYFQGTGAADDSGLPNDRFFAVRPEGSVSTLKIQRTERGDSAVYLCASRTGIGELFFGEGSRLTVL.

The chain employs TRBV5-6 and TRBJ2-7, with D hard to call. This CDR3 region has 14 residues. Trimming cost V 4 bases and J 2 bases, with 13 bases left between them. Germline CDR1 reads SGHDT; CDR2 reads YYEEEE. CDR3 in DNA: TGTGCCAGCAGCCCATGGGGTCTGACCTACGAGCAGTACTTC. Its protein is CASSPWGLTYEQYF.

The chain couples TRBV7-8 to TRBJ2-7, with D uncertain. The V end was cut by 4 bases, the J end by 3 bases, with 4 bases between. This CDR3 comprises 11 residues. Germline loops: CDR1 SGHVS, CDR2 FQNEAQ. The CDR3 spells CASSSYYEQYF. The CDR3 DNA is TGTGCCAGCAGCTCATACTACGAGCAGTACTTC.

This rearrangement joins TRBV30 to TRBJ2-1, with unresolved D. Germline CDR1 GTSNPN, CDR2 SVGIG (reference sequence). CDR3 length equals 15 residues. V lost 2 bases and J lost 4, with 15 bases in between. CDR3: CAWSFPALIYNEQFF. The DNA of the CDR3 is TGTGCCTGGAGTTTCCCGGCACTTATTTACAATGAGCAGTTCTTC.

V and J are TRBV5-1 and TRBJ2-7; 9 bases are shared with TRBD1. The germline CDR1 and CDR2 sequences are SGHRS and YFSETQ. J was trimmed by 3 bases and V by 4 bases; bases with no gene match: 11. The CDR3 has 16 amino acids. As DNA, the CDR3 is TGCGCCAGCAGCCCAGCCTACCGACAGGGGGTCTACGAGCAGTACTTC. Its protein product is CASSPAYRQGVYEQYF.

The chain couples TRBV5-6 to TRBJ1-2; no definite D call. Trimming took off 1 base at V and 8 bases at J, with 15 bases between the two ends. CDR1 is SGHDT and CDR2 is YYEEEE in the germline V gene. The CDR3 loop spans 14 amino acids. The CDR3 sequence: CASSLFFSGKGYTF. In nucleotides, the CDR3 is TGTGCCAGCAGCTTGTTCTTCTCTGGCAAGGGCTACACCTTC.